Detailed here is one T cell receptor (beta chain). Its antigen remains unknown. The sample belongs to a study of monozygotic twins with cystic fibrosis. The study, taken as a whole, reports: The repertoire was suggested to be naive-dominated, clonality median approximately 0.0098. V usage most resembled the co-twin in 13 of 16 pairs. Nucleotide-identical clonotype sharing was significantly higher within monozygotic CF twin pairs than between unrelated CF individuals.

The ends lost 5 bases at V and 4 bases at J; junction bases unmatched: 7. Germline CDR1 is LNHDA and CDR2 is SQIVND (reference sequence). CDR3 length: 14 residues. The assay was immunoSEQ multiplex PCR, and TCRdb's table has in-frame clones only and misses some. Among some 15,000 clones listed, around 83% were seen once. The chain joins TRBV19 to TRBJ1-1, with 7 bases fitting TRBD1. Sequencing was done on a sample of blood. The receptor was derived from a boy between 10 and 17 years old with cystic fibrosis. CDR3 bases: TGTGCCAGTAGTTCACAGGGGATGGGCACTGAAGCTTTCTTT. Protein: CASSSQGMGTEAFF.